Shown below are 13 T cell receptor beta chains from a single sample sequenced in a study of blood T cell repertoires in COVID-19. The method was immunoSEQ multiplex PCR; TCRdb's version includes in-frame clones alone and lacks a portion of them. The sample holds around 300,000 clones, 90% seen once. The specimen was PBMCs or T cells enriched from blood (not recorded which). Receptors were obtained from a woman aged 18-30 years with acute COVID-19.

The V gene is TRBV6-4, the J gene TRBJ2-2; D call uncertain. Per germline, CDR1 MRHNA and CDR2 SNTAGT. V lost 7 bases to trimming and J lost 2 bases, with 11 bases between them. The CDR3 length is 14 residues. The CDR3 region has the DNA TGTGCCAGCAAGATTACACACAACACCGGGGAGCTGTTTTTT. Its translation: CASKITHNTGELFF.

The sample holds one count of this clone. The genes are TRBV4-1 and TRBJ1-1; D might be TRBD1 (5 bases). V was pared by 1 base and J by 5 bases, with 11 bases between. The CDR3 is 14 residues long. Germline CDR1 MGHRA, CDR2 YSYEKL. CDR3 DNA: TGCGCCAGCAGCCAAGTTGTCCAGGGAACTGAAGCTTTCTTT. Translating it yields CASSQVVQGTEAFF.

The chain couples TRBV27 to TRBJ1-6; weak D call: TRBD1 (5 bases). The CDR3 covers 12 residues. Germline V gene lookup returns CDR1 MNHEY and CDR2 SMNVEV (reference sequence). V was cut by 5 bases and J by 14 bases, with 13 bases left in between. CDR3 in DNA: TGTGCCAGCAGTGAGGGGCCGGGGGCCCTCCACTTT. Protein product: CASSEGPGALHF.

V gene TRBV18 combines with J gene TRBJ1-2; TRBD1 is a possible D gene (5 bases). The CDR3 totals 16 residues. V was cut by 6 bases and J by 1 base, with 18 bases left in between. Germline CDR1 is KGHSH and CDR2 is LQKENI. CDR3 sequence (DNA): TGTGCCAGCTCCCTGGGACTGCCCAACCTTAACTATGGCTACACCTTC. Its protein is CASSLGLPNLNYGYTF.

J is TRBJ2-3 and V is TRBV6-5; no firm D call. Germline loops: CDR1 MNHEY, CDR2 SVGAGI. There are 14 residues in the CDR3. V was pared by 7 bases and J by 0 bases, with 11 bases between. The CDR3 sequence: CASKFETSTDTQYF. CDR3 sequence (DNA): TGTGCCAGCAAATTTGAAACTAGCACAGATACGCAGTATTTT.

The chain couples TRBV7-2 to TRBJ2-3; possibly TRBD2 for D (6 bases). Germline V gene sequence: CDR1 SGHTA, CDR2 FQGNSA. The V and J ends lost 3 bases and 0 bases respectively, with 13 bases between them. There are 16 residues in the CDR3. CDR3 in amino acids: CASSFRLGPSTDTQYF. In nucleotides, the CDR3 is TGTGCCAGCAGCTTTAGACTAGGGCCTAGCACAGATACGCAGTATTTT.

This sequence joins TRBV7-9 and TRBJ2-2, with 13 nucleotides matching TRBD2. The CDR3 runs 16 residues. V lost 1 base to trimming and J lost 6 bases; unmatched junction nucleotides: 2. Per the germline V gene, CDR1 is SEHNR and CDR2 is FQNEAQ (reference sequence). This CDR3 is CASSLGLAGGPGELFF. The CDR3, as DNA: TGTGCCAGCAGCTTAGGACTAGCGGGAGGCCCCGGGGAGCTGTTTTTT. The complete variable domain, with remaining parts taken from reference TRBV7-9 and TRBJ2-2, reads DTGVSQNPRHKITKRGQNVTFRCDPISEHNRLYWYRQTLGQGPEFLTYFQNEAQLEKSRLLSDRFSAERPKGSFSTLEIQRTEQGDSAMYLCASSLGLAGGPGELFFGEGSRLTVL.

The chain carries TRBV5-1 and TRBJ2-2; TRBD1 aligns across 7 bases. The V segment lost 4 bases and the J segment 3 bases; nucleotides outside the gene matches: 3. Per the germline V gene, CDR1 is SGHRS and CDR2 is YFSETQ. This CDR3 is 14 amino acids long. The CDR3 spells CASSTGQHTGELFF. CDR3 DNA sequence: TGCGCCAGCAGCACGGGACAGCACACCGGGGAGCTGTTTTTT.

The CDR3 loop is CSVTRDSEKLFF. In DNA form, the CDR3 reads TGCAGCGTCACCAGGGACAGTGAAAAACTGTTTTTT. The J gene is TRBJ1-4, the V gene TRBV29-1; TRBD1 matches 7 bases. Germline CDR1 reads SQVTM; CDR2 reads ANQGSEA. CDR3 length equals 12 residues. Trimming removed 6 bases from V and 7 bases from J; junction bases left unmatched: 5.

The chain uses TRBV5-1 and TRBJ2-2, with D unresolved. V was cut by 0 bases and J by 6 bases, with 12 bases left in between. From germline, CDR1 is SGHRS and CDR2 YFSETQ. The CDR3 has 15 residues. The CDR3 coding sequence is TGCGCCAGCAGCTTGGCCTATTTGGAGTCCGGGGAGCTGTTTTTT. It translates to CASSLAYLESGELFF.

The rearrangement joins TRBV4-1 to TRBJ1-6; 7 bases align to TRBD1. CDR1 and CDR2 (germline): MGHRA, YSYEKL. Trimming cost V 0 bases and J 7 bases; bases outside gene matches: 9. The CDR3 consists of 17 residues. DNA for the CDR3: TGCGCCAGCAGCCAAGATGCTTCGGCCAGGGGGAATTCACCCCTCCACTTT. It yields the protein CASSQDASARGNSPLHF.

V gene TRBV2 combines with J gene TRBJ2-5, with TRBD2 matching 15 bases. Germline V gives CDR1 SNHLY, CDR2 FYNNEI. There are 18 residues in the CDR3. V lost 2 bases, J lost 2 bases, and 6 bases stayed unmatched. The CDR3, as DNA: TGTGCCAGCAGTGAACGTTGGACTAGCGGGAGGGGACAAGAGACCCAGTACTTC. Amino acid sequence: CASSERWTSGRGQETQYF.

CDR3 region: CASSTGTSGSFTYNEQFF. CDR3 bases: TGTGCCAGTAGCACAGGGACTAGCGGGAGTTTTACCTACAATGAGCAGTTCTTC. The chain uses TRBV19 and TRBJ2-1, with 14 nucleotides matching TRBD2. The CDR3 extends over 18 amino acids. The V gene's germline CDR1 is LNHDA and CDR2 SQIVND (reference sequence). J gave up 2 bases and V 6 bases, and 9 bases lay outside the gene matches.